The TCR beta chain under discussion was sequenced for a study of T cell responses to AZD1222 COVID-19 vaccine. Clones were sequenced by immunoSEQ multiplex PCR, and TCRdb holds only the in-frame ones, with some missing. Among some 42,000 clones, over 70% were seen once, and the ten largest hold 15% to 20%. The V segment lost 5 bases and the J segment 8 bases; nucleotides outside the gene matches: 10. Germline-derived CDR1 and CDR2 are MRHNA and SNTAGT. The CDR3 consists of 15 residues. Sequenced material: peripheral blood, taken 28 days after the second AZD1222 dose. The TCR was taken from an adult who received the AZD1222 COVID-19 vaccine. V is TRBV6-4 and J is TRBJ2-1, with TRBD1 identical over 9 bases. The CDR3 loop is CASSSEQGAVYEQFF. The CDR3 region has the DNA TGTGCCAGCAGTTCTGAACAGGGGGCTGTCTATGAGCAGTTCTTC.